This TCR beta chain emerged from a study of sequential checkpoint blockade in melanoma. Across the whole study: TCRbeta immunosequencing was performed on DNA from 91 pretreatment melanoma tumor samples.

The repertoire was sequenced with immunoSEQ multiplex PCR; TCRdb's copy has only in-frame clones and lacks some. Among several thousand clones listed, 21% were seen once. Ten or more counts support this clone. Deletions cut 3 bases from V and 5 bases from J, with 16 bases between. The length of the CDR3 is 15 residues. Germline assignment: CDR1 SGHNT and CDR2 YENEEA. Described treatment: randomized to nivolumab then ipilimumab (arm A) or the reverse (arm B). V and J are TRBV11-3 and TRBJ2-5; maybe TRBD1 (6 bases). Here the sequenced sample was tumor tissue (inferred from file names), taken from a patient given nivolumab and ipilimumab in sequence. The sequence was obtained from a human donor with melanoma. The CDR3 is CASSFGGRVEETQYF. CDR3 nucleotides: TGTGCCAGCAGCTTTGGGGGCAGGGTGGAGGAGACCCAGTACTTC.